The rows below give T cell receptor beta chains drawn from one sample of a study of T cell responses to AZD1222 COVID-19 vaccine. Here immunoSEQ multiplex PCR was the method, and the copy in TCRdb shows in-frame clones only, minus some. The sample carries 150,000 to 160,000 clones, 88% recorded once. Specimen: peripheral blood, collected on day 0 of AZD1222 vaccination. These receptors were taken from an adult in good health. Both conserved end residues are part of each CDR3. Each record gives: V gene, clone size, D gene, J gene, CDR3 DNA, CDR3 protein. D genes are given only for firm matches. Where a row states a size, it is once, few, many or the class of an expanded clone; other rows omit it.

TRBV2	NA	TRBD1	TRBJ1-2	TGTGCCAGCCCAGGTGAAGGACAGGGGATTTTTGGCTACACCTTC	CASPGEGQGIFGYTF
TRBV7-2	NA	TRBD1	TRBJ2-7	TGTGCCAGCAGCTCGGGGACAGGGGAATTTCGCGAGCAGTACTTC	CASSSGTGEFREQYF
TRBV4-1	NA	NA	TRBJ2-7	TGCGCCAGCAGCCAAGATTTGGGTAGCGACCGCGAGCAGTACTTC	CASSQDLGSDREQYF
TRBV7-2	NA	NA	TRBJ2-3	TGTGCCAGCAGCTTTGGGTCCCCCGATACGCAGTATTTT	CASSFGSPDTQYF
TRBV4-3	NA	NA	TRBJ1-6	TGCGCCAGCAGCCAAGATTTGGATGGGGCCCTCCACTTT	CASSQDLDGALHF
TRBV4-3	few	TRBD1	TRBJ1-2	TGCGCCAGCAGCCGCGATGGTCAGGGGGCTTATGGCTACACCTTC	CASSRDGQGAYGYTF
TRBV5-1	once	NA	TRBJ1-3	TGCGCCAGCAGCTTGGAACCAGTAGGATCTGGAAACACCATATATTTT	CASSLEPVGSGNTIYF
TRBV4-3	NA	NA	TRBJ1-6	TGCGCCAGCAGCCAAAACGAGGGGTGGGATTCACCCCTCCACTTT	CASSQNEGWDSPLHF
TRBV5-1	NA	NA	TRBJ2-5	TGCGCCAGCAGAGATGGGACTCCCGCACGGGAGACCCAGTACTTC	CASRDGTPARETQYF
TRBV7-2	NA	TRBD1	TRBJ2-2	TGTGCCAGCAGCAGGGACAGGGCGAACACCGGGGAGCTGTTTTTT	CASSRDRANTGELFF
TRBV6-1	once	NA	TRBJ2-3	TGTGCCAGCAGTGAACTCCGGGGCAGCACAGATACGCAGTATTTT	CASSELRGSTDTQYF
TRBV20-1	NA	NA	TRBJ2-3	TGCAGTGCTAGTGTTCCGGTCACAGATACGCAGTATTTT	CSASVPVTDTQYF
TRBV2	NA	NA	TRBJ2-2	TGTGCCAGCAGCCGGACTGCTCCCGGGGAGCTGTTTTTT	CASSRTAPGELFF
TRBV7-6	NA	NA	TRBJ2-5	TGTGCCAGCAGCCAAAGGCCACTTAAAGAGACCCAGTACTTC	CASSQRPLKETQYF
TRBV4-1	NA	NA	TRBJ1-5	TGCGCCAGCAGCCAAGAAGGAGAAGGTGGCAATCAGCCCCAGCATTTT	CASSQEGEGGNQPQHF
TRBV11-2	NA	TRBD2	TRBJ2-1	TGTGCCAGCAACCTAGCGGGGGCGTACAATGAGCAGTTCTTC	CASNLAGAYNEQFF
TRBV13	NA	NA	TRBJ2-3	TGTGCCAGCAGCTCGCGGACAACCCGCCCCACAGATACGCAGTATTTT	CASSSRTTRPTDTQYF
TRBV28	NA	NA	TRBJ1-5	TGTGCCACCGGGGGCGGGGGTTGGCAGCCCCAGCATTTT	CATGGGGWQPQHF
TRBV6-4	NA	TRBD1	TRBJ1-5	TGTGCCAGCAGCCTCGCGGACAGGGAGGCAGATGGGAGCAATCAGCCCCAGCATTTT	CASSLADREADGSNQPQHF
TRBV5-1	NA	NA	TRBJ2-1	TGCGCCAGCAGCTTGACGTGGGGCGCCTACAATGAGCAGTTCTTC	CASSLTWGAYNEQFF
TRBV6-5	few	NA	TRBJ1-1	TGTGCCAGCAGCCCAGACCGGACTGAAGCTTTCTTT	CASSPDRTEAFF
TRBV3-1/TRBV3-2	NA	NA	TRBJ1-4	TGTGCCAGCAGCCTGCAGGGTGGCGCAACTAATGAAAAACTGTTTTTT	CASSLQGGATNEKLFF
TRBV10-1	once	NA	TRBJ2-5	TGCGCCAGCCGCTTTTTGGGGGCAGAGACCCAGTACTTC	CASRFLGAETQYF
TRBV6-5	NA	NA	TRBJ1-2	TGTGCCAGCAGTTACTTTGGGTTTGATGGCTACACCTTC	CASSYFGFDGYTF
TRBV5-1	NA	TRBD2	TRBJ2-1	TGCGCCAGCAGCTGGACTAGACTAGCGGGGGGGAATGAGCAGTTCTTC	CASSWTRLAGGNEQFF
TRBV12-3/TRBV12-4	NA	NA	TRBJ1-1	TGTGCCAGCAGGCCGGGAGGGGGAACTGAAGCTTTCTTT	CASRPGGGTEAFF
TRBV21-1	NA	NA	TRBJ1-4	TGTGCCAGCAGCACGCCTCCAGAAGCAACTAATGAAAAACTGTTTTTT	CASSTPPEATNEKLFF
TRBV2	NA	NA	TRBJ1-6	TGTGCCAGCAGTGTCCAGAGGAATTCACCCCTCCACTTT	CASSVQRNSPLHF
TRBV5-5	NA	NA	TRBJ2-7	TGTGCCAGCAGCTTGGTCTCTCCCACCTACGAGCAGTACTTC	CASSLVSPTYEQYF
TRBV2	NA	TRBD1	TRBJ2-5	TGTGCCAGCCTCCGGGACAGGGGGCAGGGGGCCGTGGGTACCCAGTACTTC	CASLRDRGQGAVGTQYF
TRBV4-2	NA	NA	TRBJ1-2	TGTGCCAGCAGCCAAGATCGAAGGGACTACACCTTC	CASSQDRRDYTF
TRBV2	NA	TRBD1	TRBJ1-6	TGTGCCAGCAGTCCGGGACAGTATAATTCACCCCTCCACTTT	CASSPGQYNSPLHF
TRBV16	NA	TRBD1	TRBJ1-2	TGTGCCAGCAGCCAAGTCCGGGACAGGGGTTATGGCTACACCTTC	CASSQVRDRGYGYTF
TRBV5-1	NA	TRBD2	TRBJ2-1	TGCGCCAACGGGACTAGCGACCTGAAAGGGAGGAATGAGCAGTTCTTC	CANGTSDLKGRNEQFF
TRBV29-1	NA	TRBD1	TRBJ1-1	TGCAGCGTAAGGACAGGGGAGGGCACTGAAGCTTTCTTT	CSVRTGEGTEAFF